This TCR beta chain comes out of a study of T-cell memory formation after mild COVID-19. Libraries for TCRalpha and TCRbeta carried sample barcodes and unique molecular identifiers via 5'RACE. Each CDR3 protein is one row after TCRdb ran MiXCR on the 5' RACE reads. This table holds fewer than 60,000 distinct CDR3 sequences, roughly a quarter found once. This CDR3 has 17 residues. The V gene lost 3 bases and the J gene lost 1 base, with 18 bases spanning the gap. The V gene's germline CDR1 is KGHSH and CDR2 LQKENI. This clonotype was counted between two and nine times. Its antigen is still unknown. Study-wide findings and caveats: Memory cells collected pre-infection included some clones that later responded, suggesting cross-reactive memory joined. Shrinking CD4+ clones resided mostly in CM and EM, and CD8+ ones in EMRA. Day 37-peaking second-wave clones had unconfirmed SARS-CoV-2 specificity.

The sequenced sample was PBMCs or a T cell subset sorted from them (not recorded which). The receptor was derived from a man aged 18 to 29 who had mild COVID-19 (a few samples of this study predate the infection). Cell type and time point are not known. This rearrangement joins TRBV18 to TRBJ1-1; D is possibly TRBD1 (6 bases). The CDR3 nucleotides are TGTGCCAGCTCACCCCTACCAGGGGATTCAGAGAACACTGAAGCTTTCTTT. It encodes CASSPLPGDSENTEAFF.